This is a list of T cell receptor beta chains from one sample in a study of T-cell memory formation after mild COVID-19. TCRdb independently ran MiXCR on the 5' RACE reads; one entry per CDR3 protein. Altogether 150,000 to 200,000 distinct CDR3 sequences are present, about 22% being singletons, with the ten largest covering more than 20%. Material: PBMCs or a T cell subset sorted from them (not recorded which). Receptors originate from an adult woman who had mild COVID-19 (a few samples of this study predate the infection). Cell type and time point are not known. Both conserved end residues are part of each CDR3. Each record gives: CDR3 DNA, CDR3 protein, V gene, D gene, J gene, clone size. The D gene is left open where the match is weak. Rows may omit the clone size; those that give it use once, few, many or a size class.

TGTGCCAGCAGCTTAACGGCGGGACTACAAGAGACCCAGTACTTC | CASSLTAGLQETQYF | TRBV7-6 | TRBD2 | TRBJ2-5 | .
TGTGCCAGCAGCTTACCGGACCCCGACAGCTCTGGGGCCAACGTCCTGACTTTC | CASSLPDPDSSGANVLTF | TRBV7-9 | . | TRBJ2-6 | .
TGCAGCGTTGCCCGGTCCCAAGAGACCCAGTACTTC | CSVARSQETQYF | TRBV29-1 | . | TRBJ2-5 | .
TGTGCCAGCAGCCAAGAGCTAGAACAGCGATTTGGGGCCCAGTACTTC | CASSQELEQRFGAQYF | TRBV3-1 | . | TRBJ2-5 | .
TGTGCCAGCAGCTTGGTCCTGTCAGGGGCTGGCTACACCTTC | CASSLVLSGAGYTF | TRBV7-9 | . | TRBJ1-2 | .
TGTGCCAGCTCCGCTTATCCCGCCGGGTACGAGCAGTACTTC | CASSAYPAGYEQYF | TRBV27 | . | TRBJ2-7 | .
TGCAGTGTCATTCTCCCCCCCCTAGCGGGAGGGACCTACAATGAGCAGTTCTTC | CSVILPPLAGGTYNEQFF | TRBV20-1 | TRBD2 | TRBJ2-1 | once
TGTGCCAGCAGCTTAGGGTTGGGGCAGGGGTCTGAAGCTTTCTTT | CASSLGLGQGSEAFF | TRBV7-3 | . | TRBJ1-1 | few
TGTGCCAGCAAAACTATGTATCAAGAGACCCAGTACTTC | CASKTMYQETQYF | TRBV7-6 | . | TRBJ2-5 | few
TGTGCCAGCAGCATATGGGACAGATACTCTGGAAACACCATATATTTT | CASSIWDRYSGNTIYF | TRBV9 | TRBD1 | TRBJ1-3 | few
TGTGCCAGCAGTTTGGTGGGACTAGCCTCAGGGGAGCAGTTCTTC | CASSLVGLASGEQFF | TRBV28 | TRBD2 | TRBJ2-1 | .
TGTGCCAGCTCGGCCGAGGGGTCGGGTAGCACTGAAGCTTTCTTT | CASSAEGSGSTEAFF | TRBV19 | . | TRBJ1-1 | .
TGTGCCAGCTCCCCTGAGGGGAACACCGGGGAGCTGTTTTTT | CASSPEGNTGELFF | TRBV6-2/TRBV6-3 | . | TRBJ2-2 | .
TGTGCCACCAGTGAAGATAAAAGGAGGGAAGCTTTCTTT | CATSEDKRREAFF | TRBV24-1 | . | TRBJ1-1 | .
TGTGCCAGCAGCTTAATAGGGGACCTGAACACTGAAGCTTTCTTT | CASSLIGDLNTEAFF | TRBV7-2 | . | TRBJ1-1 | few
TGCAGCGTGTCTGAGGACCCGGGCGGGTGGTCCACTGAAGCTTTCTTT | CSVSEDPGGWSTEAFF | TRBV29-1 | . | TRBJ1-1 | .
TGCGCCAGCAGCTGGGGGGATTATAATTCACCCCTCCACTTT | CASSWGDYNSPLHF | TRBV4-1 | . | TRBJ1-6 | .
TGTGCCAGCAGCTTAGAGGGTTTGACGGGTGACAATGAGCAGTTCTTC | CASSLEGLTGDNEQFF | TRBV11-2 | . | TRBJ2-1 | few
TGCGCCAGCAGCGTGACAGGGAGCCTCTACAATGAGCAGTTCTTC | CASSVTGSLYNEQFF | TRBV5-1 | TRBD1 | TRBJ2-1 | few
TGTGCCAGCAGCTTAGGGACAGGGGGTATGAATAACTATGGCTACACCTTC | CASSLGTGGMNNYGYTF | TRBV11-2 | TRBD1 | TRBJ1-2 | .
TGTGCCAGCTCACCACCGTTGGACTACGAGCAGTACTTC | CASSPPLDYEQYF | TRBV18 | . | TRBJ2-7 | .
TGTGCCAGCAGCTTAGGCGACAGGAACGAGCAGTACTTC | CASSLGDRNEQYF | TRBV7-6 | . | TRBJ2-7 | few
TGTGCCAGCAGCTCCCCCCAGGGTACCTCCTACGAGCAGTACTTC | CASSSPQGTSYEQYF | TRBV7-9 | . | TRBJ2-7 | few
TGTGCCACCAGCAGAGAGGCGGCTAGGCAGTTCTTC | CATSREAARQFF | TRBV15 | . | TRBJ2-1 | .
TGCAGTGCTTACCAGGGGGCCTATGGCTACACCTTC | CSAYQGAYGYTF | TRBV20-1 | TRBD1 | TRBJ1-2 | .
TGCGCCAGCAGCTATCTACAGGGGAGGGACTATGGCTACACCTTC | CASSYLQGRDYGYTF | TRBV4-1 | TRBD1 | TRBJ1-2 | once
TGTGCCAGCAGGGTTAGCGGGGGGAAAGAGACCCAGTACTTC | CASRVSGGKETQYF | TRBV2 | TRBD2 | TRBJ2-5 | few
TGCGCCAGCAGCTTGGGTGGGTCTGGGTTGAACACTGAAGCTTTCTTT | CASSLGGSGLNTEAFF | TRBV5-1 | . | TRBJ1-1 | .
TGTGCCTGCGGGAGACAGGGGATTTCCTACGAGCAGTACTTC | CACGRQGISYEQYF | TRBV30 | TRBD1 | TRBJ2-7 | .
TGTGCCAGCAAGCAGGGGGGGGGCAATGAGCAGTTCTTC | CASKQGGGNEQFF | TRBV7-6 | . | TRBJ2-1 | .
TGTGCCAGCAGTTTAGTGGGAATGAGCAATCAGCCCCAGCATTTT | CASSLVGMSNQPQHF | TRBV27 | . | TRBJ1-5 | few
TGTGCCAGCAGTATCCTTTCGGACCGCGCTGCGTCGGGGGCCAACGTCCTGACTTTC | CASSILSDRAASGANVLTF | TRBV27 | . | TRBJ2-6 | .
TGTGCCAGCAGTTCGGGACAGGGGGCTCACGAGCAGTACTTC | CASSSGQGAHEQYF | TRBV6-5 | TRBD1 | TRBJ2-7 | few
TGTGCCAGCAGCACTGCCAACTTCGGAGCCTCCTACAATGAGCAGTTCTTC | CASSTANFGASYNEQFF | TRBV5-5 | . | TRBJ2-1 | .
TGTGCCAGCAGCCAAGAAAGGGATACTGAAGCTTTCTTT | CASSQERDTEAFF | TRBV4-2 | . | TRBJ1-1 | .
TGTGCCAGCAGCCCCGGAGGAGTCGGCGGGGGGTACAATGAGCAGTTCTTC | CASSPGGVGGGYNEQFF | TRBV9 | TRBD2 | TRBJ2-1 | many
TGCGCCAGCAGCGTCGTGAGCGGGGCCTACGAGCAGTACTTC | CASSVVSGAYEQYF | TRBV5-1 | TRBD2 | TRBJ2-7 | few
TGTGCCAGCGTCGGGACAGATACCTACGAGCAGTACTTC | CASVGTDTYEQYF | TRBV7-9 | TRBD1 | TRBJ2-7 | .
TGCGCCAGCAGCTCAGCCGGCGGGAGCTCCTACAATGAGCAGTTCTTC | CASSSAGGSSYNEQFF | TRBV5-1 | TRBD2 | TRBJ2-1 | few
TGTGCCAGCAGCTTTTTAGGGGGCAGCTCCTACAATGAGCAGTTCTTC | CASSFLGGSSYNEQFF | TRBV7-2 | TRBD1 | TRBJ2-1 | many
TGCGCCAGCAGCCAGAAGTCCGGGACTAGAAACGAGCAGTACTTC | CASSQKSGTRNEQYF | TRBV4-1 | TRBD2 | TRBJ2-7 | .
TGTGCCAGCAGTACCGGGACAACGGGGGTCAATGGCTACACCTTC | CASSTGTTGVNGYTF | TRBV27 | . | TRBJ1-2 | .
TGTGCCAGCAGTATAGCCGGGACAGGGGGCGTTTACGAGCAGTACTTC | CASSIAGTGGVYEQYF | TRBV28 | TRBD1 | TRBJ2-7 | few
TGTGCCAGCAGCCGTATCGGACTAGCGGGAGACCCGGGGGAGCTGTTTTTT | CASSRIGLAGDPGELFF | TRBV7-8 | TRBD2 | TRBJ2-2 | .
TGTGCCAGCAGCCCCATGAGTTCCAGGGTCGCAGGGCTCTACGAGCAGTACTTC | CASSPMSSRVAGLYEQYF | TRBV11-2 | . | TRBJ2-7 | .
TGCGCCAGCAGCCAAGTCCGCGGGACTACTAATGAAAAACTGTTTTTT | CASSQVRGTTNEKLFF | TRBV4-1 | . | TRBJ1-4 | few
TGTGCCAGCAGCCCCCGGGCTAGCGGTTCCTACGAGCAGTACTTC | CASSPRASGSYEQYF | TRBV3-1 | TRBD2 | TRBJ2-7 | many
TGTGCCAGCGGAGAAGCGGGAAAGTACAATGAGCAGTTCTTC | CASGEAGKYNEQFF | TRBV12-1 | . | TRBJ2-1 | few
TGTGCCGGGGGGCCTTCGGGTGAGCAGTACTTC | CAGGPSGEQYF | TRBV30 | . | TRBJ2-7 | .
TGCAGCGTTGAAGAGGAGCCACCTTACGAGCAGTACTTC | CSVEEEPPYEQYF | TRBV29-1 | . | TRBJ2-7 | few
TGTGCCAGCACCGCTCATGTAGCGGGAACTGTGGATACGCAGTATTTT | CASTAHVAGTVDTQYF | TRBV27 | TRBD2 | TRBJ2-3 | .
TGCAGTGCTAGATCGGATACGCAGTATTTT | CSARSDTQYF | TRBV20-1 | . | TRBJ2-3 | few
TGTGCCAGCAGTGCAGGGACAGATACGCAGTATTTT | CASSAGTDTQYF | TRBV12-3/TRBV12-4 | . | TRBJ2-3 | many